The sequence of this T cell receptor (beta chain) was determined in a study of a mutant IDH1 vaccine in newly diagnosed glioma. Study background: Before enrollment, patients got radiotherapy alone, temozolomide alone, or mostly the combination.

This clone has just one count. What it binds is not known. V shed 5 bases, J shed 8 bases, and the junction held 6 bases outside the gene matches. This CDR3 region has 14 residues. Germline CDR1 reads SEHNR; CDR2 reads FQNEAQ (reference sequence). Sequenced by immunoSEQ multiplex PCR; TCRdb stores in-frame clones only, minus some. Here the sample spans tens of thousands of clones, nearly 90% being singletons. Regarding time point: week 11, during vaccination. The investigators gave 300 ug of mutant IDH1 20-mer peptide in each vaccine dose, together with topical imiquimod. The sequence was collected from a man aged 18 to 30 with glioma. The chain employs TRBV7-9 and TRBJ2-2; TRBD1 aligns across 9 bases. Source: PBMCs, taken from a glioma patient whose treatment included an IDH1 peptide vaccine. The CDR3 nucleotides are TGTGCCAGCAGCCATGGGACAGGGACAGGGGAGCTGTTTTTT. Residues: CASSHGTGTGELFF.